Described below is a single TCR beta chain sequence and its context. Its specificity is not known. The germline V gene has CDR1 SGHKS and CDR2 YYEKEE (reference sequence). Unmatched junction bases numbered 3, after V lost 3 bases and J lost 4 bases. CDR3 size: 14 residues. The table came from immunoSEQ multiplex PCR; TCRdb's copy has only in-frame clones and leaves some out. Among roughly 2,000 clones listed, 82% were seen once. This sample stems from a study of immune evolution from preneoplasia to lung adenocarcinoma. Study-wide findings and caveats: Later-stage lesions appeared to have more T cells, more diversity, less clonality.

Between the mid-2010s and the late 2010s, patients underwent resection in Japan or China. The clonotype comes from a person aged 65-85 years with lung adenocarcinoma. The sequencing input was FFPE adjacent normal lung tissue. The chain joins TRBV5-5 to TRBJ1-1, with 10 bases matching TRBD1. The CDR3 loop is CASSSGQGFTEAFF. The CDR3 DNA follows: TGTGCCAGCAGCTCGGGACAGGGGTTCACTGAAGCTTTCTTT.